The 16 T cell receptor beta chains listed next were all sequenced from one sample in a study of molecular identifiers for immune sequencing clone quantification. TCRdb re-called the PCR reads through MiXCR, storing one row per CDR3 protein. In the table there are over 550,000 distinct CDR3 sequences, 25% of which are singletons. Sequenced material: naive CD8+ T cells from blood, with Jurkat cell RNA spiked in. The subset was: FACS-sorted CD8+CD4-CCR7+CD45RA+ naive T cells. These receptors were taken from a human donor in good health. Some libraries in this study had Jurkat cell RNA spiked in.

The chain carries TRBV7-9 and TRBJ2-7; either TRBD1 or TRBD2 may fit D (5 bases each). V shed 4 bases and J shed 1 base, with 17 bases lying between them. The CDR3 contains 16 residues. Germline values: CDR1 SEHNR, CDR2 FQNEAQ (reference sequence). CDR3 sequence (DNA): TGTGCCAGCAGCTCCCACCCCTGGGACGGGTCCTACGAGCAGTACTTC. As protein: CASSSHPWDGSYEQYF.

CDR3 nucleotides: TGTGCCCGCACTATGAGGCTAGCGGGAGGCGGGGTCGGGGAGCTGTTTTTT. This sequence encodes CARTMRLAGGGVGELFF. The chain combines TRBV7-2 with TRBJ2-2; 11 nucleotides match TRBD2. V trimming: 11 bases; J trimming: 7 bases; junction bases outside the gene matches: 18. The CDR3 runs to 17 residues. Germline V gives CDR1 SGHTA, CDR2 FQGNSA.

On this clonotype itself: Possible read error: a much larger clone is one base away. This chain's CDR3 is CASSPGSRVYGYTF. The CDR3 coding sequence is TGTGCCAGCAGCCCTGGCAGCCGAGTCTATGGCTACACCTTC. The chain couples TRBV6-5 to TRBJ1-2, with D unclear. CDR3 length: 14 residues. Trimming left V 6 bases short and J 4 bases short, with 15 bases between. Germline CDR1 is MNHEY and CDR2 is SVGAGI.

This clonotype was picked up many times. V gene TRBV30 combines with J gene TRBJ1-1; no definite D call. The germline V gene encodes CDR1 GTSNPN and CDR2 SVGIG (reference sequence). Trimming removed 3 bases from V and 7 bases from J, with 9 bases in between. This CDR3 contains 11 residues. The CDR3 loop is CAWRGQSEAFF. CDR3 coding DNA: TGTGCCTGGAGAGGGCAGAGTGAAGCTTTCTTT.

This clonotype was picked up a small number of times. CDR3 nucleotides: TGTGCCAGCAGCTCCTTCTCAGCCGCGGGAAAACTGTTTTTT. This encodes CASSSFSAAGKLFF. V usage is TRBV9 and J usage is TRBJ1-4; D is ambiguous. V was clipped by 4 bases and J by 10 bases, with 17 bases between them. This CDR3 is built from 14 residues. Germline-derived CDR1 and CDR2 are SGDLS and YYNGEE. The full variable domain, its missing parts supplied by reference TRBV9 and TRBJ1-4, is DSGVTQTPKHLITATGQRVTLRCSPRSGDLSVYWYQQSLDQGLQFLIQYYNGEERAKGNILERFSAQQFPDLHSELNLSSLELGDSALYFCASSSFSAAGKLFFGSGTQLSVL.

CDR3 residues: CSARDLRLAGLYNEQFF. The CDR3 bases are TGCAGTGCTAGAGATTTGCGTTTGGCGGGTCTCTACAATGAGCAGTTCTTC. The gene calls are TRBV20-1 and TRBJ2-1; D possibly corresponds to TRBD2 (5 bases). The V end was cut by 0 bases, the J end by 3 bases, with 18 bases between. The germline CDR1 and CDR2 sequences are DFQATT and SNEGSKA (reference sequence). The CDR3 has 17 amino acids.

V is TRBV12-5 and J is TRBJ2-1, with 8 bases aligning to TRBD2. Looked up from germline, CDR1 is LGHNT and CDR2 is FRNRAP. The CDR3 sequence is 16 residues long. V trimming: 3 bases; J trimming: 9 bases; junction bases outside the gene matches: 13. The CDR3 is CASGLETGGIEFEQFF. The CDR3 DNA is TGTGCTAGTGGTTTAGAGACGGGAGGGATAGAATTTGAGCAGTTCTTC.

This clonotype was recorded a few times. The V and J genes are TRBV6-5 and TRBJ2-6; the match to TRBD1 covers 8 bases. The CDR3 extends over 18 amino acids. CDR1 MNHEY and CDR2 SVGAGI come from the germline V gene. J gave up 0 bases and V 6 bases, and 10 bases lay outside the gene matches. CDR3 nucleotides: TGTGCCAGCAGACAGACAGGGGACGCCTACTCTGGGGCCAACGTCCTGACTTTC. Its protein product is CASRQTGDAYSGANVLTF.

This CDR3 reads CASRPRDSSLHEQFF. In DNA, the CDR3 is TGTGCCAGCAGACCCCGGGACTCAAGTTTGCATGAGCAGTTCTTC. The chain joins TRBV6-5 to TRBJ2-1, with a weak D call TRBD2 (6 bases). The CDR3 length is 15 residues. CDR1 and CDR2 from the germline V gene are MNHEY and SVGAGI. The ends were cut back, 6 bases at V and 8 bases at J, with 20 bases in the middle.

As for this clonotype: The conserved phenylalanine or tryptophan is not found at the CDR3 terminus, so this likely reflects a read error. CDR3 protein: CSASVEPPVGEQYL. In DNA form, the CDR3 reads TGCAGTGCTAGCGTGGAACCCCCGGTTGGCGAGCAGTACCTC. The V and J genes are TRBV20-1 and TRBJ2-7; D call uncertain. CDR3 size: 14 residues. V was clipped by 3 bases and J by 6 bases, with 18 bases between them. Per germline, CDR1 DFQATT and CDR2 SNEGSKA (reference sequence).

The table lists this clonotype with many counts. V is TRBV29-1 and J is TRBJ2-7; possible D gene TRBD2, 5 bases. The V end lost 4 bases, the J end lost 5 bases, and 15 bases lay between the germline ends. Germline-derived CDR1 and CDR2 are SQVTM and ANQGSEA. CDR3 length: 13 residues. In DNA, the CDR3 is TGCAGCGTTGTCTCGGGAATCCGGGACGAGCAGTACTTC. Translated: CSVVSGIRDEQYF.

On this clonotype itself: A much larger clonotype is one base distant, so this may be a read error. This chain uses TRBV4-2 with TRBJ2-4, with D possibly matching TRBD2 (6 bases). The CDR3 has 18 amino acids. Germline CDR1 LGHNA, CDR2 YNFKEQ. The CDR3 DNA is TGTGCCAGCAGCCCATCACTGCGCGGGGAAATAGCCGAAAACATTCAGTACTTC. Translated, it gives CASSPSLRGEIAENIQYF.

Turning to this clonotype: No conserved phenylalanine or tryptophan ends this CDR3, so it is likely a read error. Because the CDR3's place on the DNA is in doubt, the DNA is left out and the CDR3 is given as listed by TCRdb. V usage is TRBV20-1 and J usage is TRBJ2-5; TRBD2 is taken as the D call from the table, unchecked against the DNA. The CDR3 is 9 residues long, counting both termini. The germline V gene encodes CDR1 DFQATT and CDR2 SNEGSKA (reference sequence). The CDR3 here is CRQPGLVNI.

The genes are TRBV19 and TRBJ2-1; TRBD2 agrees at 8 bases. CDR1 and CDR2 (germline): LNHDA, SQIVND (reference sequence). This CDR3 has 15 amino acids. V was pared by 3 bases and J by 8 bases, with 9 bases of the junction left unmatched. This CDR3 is CASSITNGGAYEQFF. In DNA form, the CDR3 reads TGTGCCAGTAGTATCACCAACGGGGGGGCCTATGAGCAGTTCTTC.

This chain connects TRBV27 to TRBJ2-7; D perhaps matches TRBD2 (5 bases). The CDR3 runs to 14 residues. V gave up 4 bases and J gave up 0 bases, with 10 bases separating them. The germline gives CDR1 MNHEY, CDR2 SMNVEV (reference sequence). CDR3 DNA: TGTGCCAGCAGTTCGTTTCGGGACTCCTACGAGCAGTACTTC. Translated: CASSSFRDSYEQYF.

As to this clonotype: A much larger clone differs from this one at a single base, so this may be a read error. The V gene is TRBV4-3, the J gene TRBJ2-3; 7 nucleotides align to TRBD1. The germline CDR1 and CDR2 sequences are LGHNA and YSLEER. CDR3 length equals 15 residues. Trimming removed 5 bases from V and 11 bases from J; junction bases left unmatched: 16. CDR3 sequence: CASSKNRGRPYMQYF. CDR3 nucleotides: TGCGCCAGCAGCAAGAACAGGGGCCGACCTTATATGCAGTATTTT.